This entry lists 9 T cell receptor beta chains sequenced from one sample in a study of cytomegalovirus exposure and HLA in healthy donors. The study ran its PCR with 60 Vbeta and 13 Jbeta primers. The method was immunoSEQ multiplex PCR; TCRdb's version includes in-frame clones alone and lacks a portion of them. The data show 200,000 to 250,000 clones, and the top ten clones hold less than 1%. Sequenced input: PBMCs. The receptor set was obtained from a woman aged 25 to 39 in good health and CMV-seropositive.

This sequence joins TRBV6-6 and TRBJ1-1; D ambiguous. The germline V gene encodes CDR1 MNHNY and CDR2 SVGAGI (reference sequence). The CDR3 sequence is 12 residues long. Between the trimmed V and J ends, which lost 2 bases and 4 bases, there was a span of 5 bases. CDR3 sequence: CASSYTGTEAFF. In DNA form, the CDR3 reads TGTGCCAGCAGTTACACCGGCACTGAAGCTTTCTTT.

The V call is TRBV12-5, the J call TRBJ1-1; 9 bases are shared with TRBD1. V was clipped by 1 base and J by 6 bases; unmatched bases: 9. The CDR3 runs 16 residues. CDR1 is LGHNT, CDR2 FRNRAP, per germline. The chain's CDR3 is CASGLARQGGNAEAFF. The CDR3 coding sequence is TGTGCTAGTGGTTTGGCCAGACAGGGGGGCAACGCTGAAGCTTTCTTT.

The CDR3, as DNA: TGTGCCAGCAGATCCGGAACAGGGTCTAATTCACCCCTCCACTTT. Encoded protein: CASRSGTGSNSPLHF. The rearrangement joins TRBV27 to TRBJ1-6; D may be TRBD1 (6 bases). The CDR3 sequence is 15 residues long. Trimming took 6 bases from V and 6 from J, leaving 15 bases between them. Germline V lookup: CDR1 MNHEY, CDR2 SMNVEV (reference sequence).

J is TRBJ1-1 and V is TRBV18; 7 bases line up with TRBD1. Germline V CDR1 and CDR2: KGHSH, LQKENI. V shed 10 bases, J shed 1 base, and the junction held 6 bases outside the gene matches. There are 13 residues in the CDR3. The CDR3, as DNA: TGTGCCACTCGCACAGGGGAGAACACTGAAGCTTTCTTT. Translated: CATRTGENTEAFF.

The chain is built from TRBV28 and TRBJ1-5; no clear D. Germline loops: CDR1 MDHEN, CDR2 SYDVKM. The CDR3 runs to 16 residues. V was shortened by 1 base and J by 1 base, with 11 bases between the two germline ends. CDR3 region: CASSLSGVFSNQPQHF. CDR3 DNA: TGTGCCAGCAGTTTATCAGGCGTGTTCAGCAATCAGCCCCAGCATTTT. The complete variable domain, with remaining parts taken from reference TRBV28 and TRBJ1-5, reads DVKVTQSSRYLVKRTGEKVFLECVQDMDHENMFWYRQDPGLGLRLIYFSYDVKMKEKGDIPEGYSVSREKKERFSLILESASTNQTSMYLCASSLSGVFSNQPQHFGDGTRLSIL.

V usage is TRBV4-1 and J usage is TRBJ1-5; no definite D call. This CDR3 has 14 amino acids. Germline V CDR1 and CDR2: MGHRA, YSYEKL. The germline V and J ends were trimmed by 2 bases and 1 base, with 6 bases remaining between them. The CDR3 DNA sequence: TGCGCCAGCAGCCAACAGGTCAGCAATCAGCCCCAGCATTTT. Translating it yields CASSQQVSNQPQHF.

The V and J genes are TRBV11-2 and TRBJ1-3; 10 nucleotides agree with TRBD1. V trimming: 5 bases; J trimming: 8 bases; junction bases outside the gene matches: 9. The length of the CDR3 is 15 residues. Germline values: CDR1 SGHAT, CDR2 FQNNGV. The CDR3 DNA reads TGTGCCAGCAGCGTTGCCGGGACAGGGGTTTACACCATATATTTT. This translates into CASSVAGTGVYTIYF.

The CDR3 nucleotides are TGTGCCAGCAGCGAGACTCCCTGGAACACTGAAGCTTTCTTT. The encoded protein is CASSETPWNTEAFF. J is TRBJ1-1 and V is TRBV5-4; D is unresolved. The CDR3 is 14 residues long. The V gene lost 4 bases and the J gene lost 1 base, with 11 bases spanning the gap. Germline values: CDR1 SGHNT, CDR2 YYREEE (reference sequence).

The CDR3 region has the DNA TGTGCCAGCAGCTCCGGTTACACAGATACGCAGTATTTT. It encodes CASSSGYTDTQYF. This chain uses TRBV5-6 with TRBJ2-3; no reliable D call. CDR1 is SGHDT and CDR2 is YYEEEE in the germline V gene. V lost 3 bases and J 2 bases, leaving 7 bases between the germline ends. The CDR3 extends over 13 amino acids.